One and the same sample provided the 21 T cell receptor beta chains below, sequenced in a study of T cells in Graves' hyperthyroidism and ophthalmopathy. Amplified TCR beta CDR3 regions derived from RNA transcripts. Primed by the HTBI set, a first-round RT-PCR was run on the TCR CDR3. TCRdb fed the multiplex PCR reads into MiXCR, producing one record per CDR3 protein. The sample includes about 500,000 distinct CDR3 sequences, more than 15% of them seen just once. Sequencing was carried out using blood. These TCRs come from a woman aged 25-40 years with Graves' ophthalmopathy.

The genes are TRBV4-3 and TRBJ2-7, with TRBD2 as a possible D gene (5 bases). Trimming cost V 3 bases and J 3 bases, with 15 bases left between them. CDR1 LGHNA and CDR2 YSLEER come from the germline V gene. The CDR3 loop spans 15 amino acids. In DNA, the CDR3 is TGCGCCAGCAGCCATGAAGGAGGTGCCCTCTACGAGCAGTACTTC. Residues: CASSHEGGALYEQYF.

CDR3 bases: TGTGCCACCAGTGTCCCGGGACTAGCGGAGGGGGCAGATACGCAGTATTTT. Protein sequence: CATSVPGLAEGADTQYF. The rearrangement uses TRBV24-1 and TRBJ2-3; 11 nucleotides line up with TRBD2. Germline V gene lookup returns CDR1 KGHDR and CDR2 SFDVKD. Trimming cost V 5 bases and J 4 bases; bases outside gene matches: 10. This CDR3 has 17 amino acids.

This clonotype has a count of ten or more. In DNA, the CDR3 is TGTGCCAGCAGCTTTCCAGGAGGTGGTGGTGAGCAGTTCTTC. It codes for CASSFPGGGGEQFF. The chain recombines TRBV11-2 with TRBJ2-1; D may be TRBD2 (5 bases). Germline V CDR1 and CDR2: SGHAT, FQNNGV. The CDR3 is 14 amino acids. V shed 3 bases and J shed 9 bases, with 15 bases lying between them.

CDR3 DNA sequence: TGTGCCAGCAGCTTGCCAGGGCTAGGAAACACCATATATTTT. Its translation is CASSLPGLGNTIYF. J is TRBJ1-3 and V is TRBV5-6; possible D gene TRBD1, 5 bases. Germline V CDR1 and CDR2: SGHDT, YYEEEE. This CDR3 comprises 14 residues. Trimming cost V 1 base and J 4 bases, with 9 bases left between them.

This clonotype was seen at least ten times. The chain couples TRBV12-3 or TRBV12-4 to TRBJ2-7; a weak D match, TRBD2 (5 bases). CDR3 size: 14 residues. The V end lost 5 bases, the J end lost 1 base, and 12 bases lay between the germline ends. The CDR3 bases are TGTGCCAGCAGTCAGAGAGGGTGGTCCTACGAGCAGTACTTC. Protein product: CASSQRGWSYEQYF.

This clonotype was seen ten or more times. The rearrangement uses TRBV11-2 and TRBJ1-2, with D hard to call. Germline CDR1 is SGHAT and CDR2 is FQNNGV. Deletions cut 3 bases from V and 4 bases from J, with 9 bases between. There are 13 residues in the CDR3. The CDR3 sequence: CASSFGNSYGYTF. In nucleotides, the CDR3 is TGTGCCAGCAGCTTCGGCAACTCCTATGGCTACACCTTC.

The chain combines TRBV6-2 or TRBV6-3 with TRBJ2-2; 12 bases match TRBD1. V was clipped by 2 bases and J by 7 bases; unmatched bases: 14. The CDR3 spans 19 residues. CDR1 MNHEY and CDR2 SVGEGT come from the germline V gene. CDR3 nucleotides: TGTGCCAGCAGTTACCCTAGGAAAGCCGGGACAGGGGGCATCGGGGAGCTGTTTTTT. It translates to CASSYPRKAGTGGIGELFF.

This clonotype was recorded many times. The rearrangement joins TRBV3-1 to TRBJ1-6; no firm D call. Germline V lookup: CDR1 LGHDT, CDR2 YNNKEL (reference sequence). The CDR3 spans 14 residues. The V end lost 4 bases, the J end lost 9 bases, and 13 bases lay between the germline ends. The CDR3 DNA follows: TGTGCCAGCAGCCGAGCCGCACAAGGTTCACCCCTCCACTTT. Its translation: CASSRAAQGSPLHF.

This clonotype turned up a few times. This may come from a read error, since a much larger clone is one base off. This rearrangement joins TRBV18 to TRBJ2-1; D assignment may be TRBD1 or TRBD2 (6 bases each). The CDR3 contains 15 residues. Trimming removed 2 bases at V and 12 bases at J, with 20 bases between. CDR1 and CDR2 from the germline V gene are KGHSH and LQKENI. The CDR3 coding sequence is TGTGCCAGCTCACCAGCACAGGGAGGTCAAACTGGGCAGTTCTTC. Translating gives CASSPAQGGQTGQFF.

Regarding this clonotype: Given a much more abundant clone one base away, this may be a read error. Because it lacks the conserved phenylalanine or tryptophan at the end, this CDR3 is likely a read error. CDR3 amino acids: CSARDNIGRTNTGELFL. The CDR3 bases are TGCAGTGCTAGAGATAACATCGGGAGGACGAACACCGGGGAGCTGTTTCTT. This chain connects TRBV20-1 to TRBJ2-2; 7 bases align to TRBD2. The CDR3 spans 17 residues. Germline trimming cut 0 bases from V and 0 bases from J; bases unmatched to any gene: 7. Germline V gene lookup returns CDR1 DFQATT and CDR2 SNEGSKA (reference sequence).

This clonotype was seen many times. The chain carries TRBV28 and TRBJ1-5; tentative D call: TRBD1 (6 bases). Per the germline V gene, CDR1 is MDHEN and CDR2 is SYDVKM. The V end lost 5 bases, the J end lost 3 bases, and 17 bases lay between the germline ends. The CDR3 has 16 residues. CDR3 protein: CASSGLGGHVNQPQHF. In DNA form, the CDR3 reads TGTGCCAGCAGTGGGCTTGGGGGGCATGTCAATCAGCCCCAGCATTTT.

This clonotype was counted ten times or more. This sequence joins TRBV28 and TRBJ1-1; TRBD1 matches at 9 bases. This CDR3 is built from 18 residues. With 6 bases clipped from V and 5 bases from J, the junction kept 19 bases outside the gene matches. CDR1 and CDR2 (germline): MDHEN, SYDVKM. The CDR3 bases are TGTGCCAGCAGCCCTAGACGCGGGACAGGGATTTGGAGGACTGAAGCTTTCTTT. This gives the protein CASSPRRGTGIWRTEAFF.

V and J are TRBV28 and TRBJ2-5; TRBD1 agrees at 7 bases. The V gene's germline CDR1 is MDHEN and CDR2 SYDVKM. V dropped 7 bases and J dropped 5; count of bases not matched to a gene: 7. The CDR3 totals 13 residues. CDR3 protein: CASTPRGLETQYF. In nucleotides, the CDR3 is TGTGCCAGCACCCCGAGGGGGCTGGAGACCCAGTACTTC.

The sample holds a few counts of this clonotype. V gene TRBV7-2 combines with J gene TRBJ2-5; 7 bases are shared with TRBD2. Losses at the gene ends were 1 base for V and 5 bases for J; bases not matched to a gene: 7. The CDR3 is 15 residues long. Germline V lookup: CDR1 SGHTA, CDR2 FQGNSA. In DNA, the CDR3 is TGTGCCAGCAGCTTAGTGGTAGCGGGTTGGGAGACCCAGTACTTC. Encoded protein: CASSLVVAGWETQYF.

This clonotype was counted ten times or more. The gene calls are TRBV7-9 and TRBJ2-2; 11 positions agree with TRBD2. With 5 bases clipped from V and 7 bases from J, the junction kept 9 bases outside the gene matches. There are 16 residues in the CDR3. The germline CDR1 and CDR2 sequences are SEHNR and FQNEAQ (reference sequence). CDR3 sequence: CASSPILAGGGGELFF. The CDR3 DNA sequence: TGTGCCAGCAGCCCTATTCTAGCGGGAGGCGGCGGGGAGCTGTTTTTT.

This rearrangement joins TRBV30 to TRBJ2-5; 10 bases fit TRBD1. CDR3 length: 14 residues. V dropped 4 bases and J dropped 7; count of bases not matched to a gene: 9. Germline V gene lookup returns CDR1 GTSNPN and CDR2 SVGIG (reference sequence). The CDR3 reads CAWTAGTGAGTQYF. DNA of the CDR3: TGTGCCTGGACAGCCGGGACAGGGGCTGGGACCCAGTACTTC.

This clonotype has more than one count but fewer than ten. The V call is TRBV7-9, the J call TRBJ2-3, with a possible D match to TRBD1 (5 bases). This CDR3 has 16 residues. Germline V lookup: CDR1 SEHNR, CDR2 FQNEAQ (reference sequence). Trimming stripped 4 bases from V and 6 bases from J, with 20 bases between. The chain's CDR3 is CASSSVGRRVWDTQYF. CDR3 DNA: TGTGCCAGCAGCTCGGTGGGGCGCAGGGTCTGGGATACGCAGTATTTT.

This clonotype was observed many times. The chain links TRBV18 to TRBJ2-5; no clear D gene. The CDR3 is made up of 11 amino acids. V lost 8 bases to trimming and J lost 1 base, with 5 bases between them. The germline V gene encodes CDR1 KGHSH and CDR2 LQKENI. The CDR3 sequence is CASSPQETQYF. DNA of the CDR3: TGTGCCAGCAGCCCCCAAGAGACCCAGTACTTC.

This clonotype came up many times. This chain uses TRBV7-9 with TRBJ2-5; D unclear. The V gene lost 5 bases and the J gene lost 5 bases, with 15 bases spanning the gap. The CDR3 extends over 14 amino acids. Germline-derived CDR1 and CDR2 are SEHNR and FQNEAQ (reference sequence). The CDR3 bases are TGTGCCAGCAGCCTTGGGATGGTTGGGGAGACCCAGTACTTC. Protein: CASSLGMVGETQYF.

The chain is built from TRBV6-1 and TRBJ2-1, with D possibly matching TRBD1 (6 bases). This CDR3 has 13 amino acids. V shed 10 bases and J shed 2 bases, with 12 bases lying between them. CDR1 and CDR2 (germline): MNHNS, SASEGT. The CDR3 loop is CATTPGAYNEQFF. The CDR3 DNA reads as TGTGCCACAACGCCAGGGGCCTACAATGAGCAGTTCTTC.

There are a few counts of this clonotype. The chain couples TRBV5-5 to TRBJ1-1; TRBD1 matches at 7 bases. The CDR3 has 14 residues. Looked up from germline, CDR1 is SGHKS and CDR2 is YYEKEE (reference sequence). V was clipped by 4 bases and J by 6 bases; unmatched bases: 9. The CDR3 sequence: CASSPDGTAAEAFF. The CDR3 nucleotides read TGTGCCAGCAGCCCAGACGGGACAGCTGCTGAAGCTTTCTTT. The complete variable domain, with remaining parts taken from reference TRBV5-5 and TRBJ1-1, reads DAGVTQSPTHLIKTRGQQVTLRCSPISGHKSVSWYQQVLGQGPQFIFQYYEKEERGRGNFPDRFSARQFPNYSSELNVNALLLGDSALYLCASSPDGTAAEAFFGQGTRLTVV.